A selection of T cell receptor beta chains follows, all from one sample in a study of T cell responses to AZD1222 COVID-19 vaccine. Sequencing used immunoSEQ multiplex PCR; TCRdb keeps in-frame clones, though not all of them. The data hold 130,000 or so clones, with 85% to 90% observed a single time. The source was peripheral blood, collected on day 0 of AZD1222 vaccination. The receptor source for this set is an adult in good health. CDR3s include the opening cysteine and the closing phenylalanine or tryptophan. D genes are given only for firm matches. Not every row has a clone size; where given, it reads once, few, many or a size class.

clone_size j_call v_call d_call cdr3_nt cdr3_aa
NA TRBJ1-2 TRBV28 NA TGTGCCAGCAGCCGACAGGTCTATGGCTACACCTTC CASSRQVYGYTF
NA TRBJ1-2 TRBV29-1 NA TGCAGCGTTGAAGATCAGGGGCAGGAAGGTGGCTACACCTTC CSVEDQGQEGGYTF
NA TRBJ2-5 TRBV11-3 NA TGTGCCAGCACGAAGCGGGACAGATTACAAGAGACCCAGTACTTC CASTKRDRLQETQYF
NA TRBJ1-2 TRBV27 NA TGTGCCAGCAGTCAGGGGTGGAAAAATGGCTACACCTTC CASSQGWKNGYTF
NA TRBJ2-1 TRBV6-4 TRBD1 TGTGCCAGCAGTGCGTCGACAGGGCATGAGCAGTTCTTC CASSASTGHEQFF
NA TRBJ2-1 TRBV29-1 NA TGCAGCGTAGGGGCTTCCTTTTCGGGTGAGCAGTTCTTC CSVGASFSGEQFF
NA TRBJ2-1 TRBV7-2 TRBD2 TGTGCCAGCAGCTGGAGCGGGAGGGCCGATGAGCAGTTCTTC CASSWSGRADEQFF
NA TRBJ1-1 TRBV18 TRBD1 TGTGCCAGCTCACCAGCTATGACAGGGACTGAAGCTTTCTTT CASSPAMTGTEAFF
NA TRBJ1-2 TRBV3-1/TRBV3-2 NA TGTGCCAGCAGGGTGTATGGCTACACCTTC CASRVYGYTF
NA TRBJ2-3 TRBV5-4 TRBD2 TGTGCCAGCAGACCACTCCTAGCGGGAGATTCAGATACGCAGTATTTT CASRPLLAGDSDTQYF
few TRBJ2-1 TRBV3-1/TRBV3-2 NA TGTGCCAGCATTCCCCGGGATAGCAATGAGCAGTTCTTC CASIPRDSNEQFF
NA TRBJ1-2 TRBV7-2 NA TGTGCCAGCAGCTTAGGGCTTTTGGGGGCACGCTATGGCTACACCTTC CASSLGLLGARYGYTF
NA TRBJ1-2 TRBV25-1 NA TGTGCCAGCAGTTTTCCAGGGACACCTAACTATGGCTACACCTTC CASSFPGTPNYGYTF
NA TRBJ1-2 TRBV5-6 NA TGTGCCAGCAGCCCGTGGTTACAGACTAACTATGGCTACACCTTC CASSPWLQTNYGYTF
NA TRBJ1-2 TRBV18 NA TGTGCCAGCTCACCCGGGCAGGGTCATGGCTACACCTTC CASSPGQGHGYTF
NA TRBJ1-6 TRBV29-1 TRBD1 TGCAGCCCCCGACAGGGTCTCTATAATTCACCCCTCCACTTT CSPRQGLYNSPLHF
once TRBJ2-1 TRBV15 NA TGTGCCACCAGCAGTTTTACGAGCTCCTACAATGAGCAGTTCTTC CATSSFTSSYNEQFF
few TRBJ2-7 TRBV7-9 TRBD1 TGTGCCAGCAGCCCCAATGTGGGGACAGGGCACTACGAGCAGTACTTC CASSPNVGTGHYEQYF
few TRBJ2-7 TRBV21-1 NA TGTGCCAGCACTAAGGGGACTTGGAGACAGGGTGATTACGAGCAGTACTTC CASTKGTWRQGDYEQYF
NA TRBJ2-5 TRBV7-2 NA TGTGCCAGCAGCCCCGAGCGGGTCAGGAAAGAGACCCAGTACTTC CASSPERVRKETQYF
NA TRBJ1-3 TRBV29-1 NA TGCAGCGTTGATTTCGGGGACAACTCTGGAAACACCATATATTTT CSVDFGDNSGNTIYF
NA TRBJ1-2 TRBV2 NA TGTGCCAGCAGTGAACCTTCCTACTATGGCTACACCTTC CASSEPSYYGYTF
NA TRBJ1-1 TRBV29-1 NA TGCAGCGTTGAGGCACGCGCGGGTAACACTGAAGCTTTCTTT CSVEARAGNTEAFF
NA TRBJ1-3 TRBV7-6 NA TGTGCCAGCAGCTTAGAGGCCAGATTCAGCTCTGGAAACACCATATATTTT CASSLEARFSSGNTIYF
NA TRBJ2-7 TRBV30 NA TGTGCCGGGCGGCTTTCCTACGAGCAGTACTTC CAGRLSYEQYF
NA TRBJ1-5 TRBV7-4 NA TGTGCCAGCTATAGGGGAGTCCAGAATCAGCCCCAGCATTTT CASYRGVQNQPQHF
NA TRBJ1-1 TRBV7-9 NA TGTGCCAGCAGCATACCCAGGGGTACGAACACTGAAGCTTTCTTT CASSIPRGTNTEAFF
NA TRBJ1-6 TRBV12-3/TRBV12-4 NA TGTGCCAGCAGTCTATCAGGGGATTCACCCCTCCACTTT CASSLSGDSPLHF
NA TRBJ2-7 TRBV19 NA TGTGCCAGTAGTATAGATCTAGGAGCAGGGACGATCGAGCAGTACTTC CASSIDLGAGTIEQYF
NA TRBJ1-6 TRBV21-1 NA TGTGCCACCCAGGGGGGGCTACTATATTCACCCCTCCACTTT CATQGGLLYSPLHF
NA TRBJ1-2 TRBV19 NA TGTGCCAGTAGTATATCAGGACCGACTAACTATGGCTACACCTTC CASSISGPTNYGYTF
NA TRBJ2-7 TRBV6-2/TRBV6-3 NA TGTGCCAGCAGTGCCCCCACTCCCTACGAGCAGTACTTC CASSAPTPYEQYF
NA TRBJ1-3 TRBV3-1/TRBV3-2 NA TGTGCCAGCAGCCAAGGGGTTGGGACCTCTGGAAACACCATATATTTT CASSQGVGTSGNTIYF
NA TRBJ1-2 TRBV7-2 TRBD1 TGTGCCAGCAGCTCTCCCGACCCGGGACAGGGGCACTATGGCTACACCTTC CASSSPDPGQGHYGYTF
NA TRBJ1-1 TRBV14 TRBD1 TGTGCCAGCAGCCAAGATTTTATCAAATCTGTTGGACAGGGGAACACTGAAGCTTTCTTT CASSQDFIKSVGQGNTEAFF
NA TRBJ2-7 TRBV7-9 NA TGTGCCAGCAGCATCCAGAAAAACTACGAGCAGTACTTC CASSIQKNYEQYF
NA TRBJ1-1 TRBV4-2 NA TGTGCCAGCAGCCCGGGACTTCAGAACACTGAAGCTTTCTTT CASSPGLQNTEAFF
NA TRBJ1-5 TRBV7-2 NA TGTGCCAGCAGCTTAGCTACGATGGACAGCTGGCAAGATAGCAATCAGCCCCAGCATTTT CASSLATMDSWQDSNQPQHF
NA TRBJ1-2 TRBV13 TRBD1 TGTGCCAGCAGCTTAGGAGACAGGGGGTCGAACTACTATGGCTACACCTTC CASSLGDRGSNYYGYTF
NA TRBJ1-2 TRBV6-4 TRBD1 TGTGCCAGCAGTGACTCGAATAGAGGGGGCGCGTATGGCTACACCTTC CASSDSNRGGAYGYTF
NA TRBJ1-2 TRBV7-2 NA TGTGCCAGCAGCTTTGGGGACTTGGGCTATGGCTACACCTTC CASSFGDLGYGYTF
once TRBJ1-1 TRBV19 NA TGTGCCAGTAGTGTCGGATTGAACACTGAAGCTTTCTTT CASSVGLNTEAFF
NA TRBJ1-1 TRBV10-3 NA TGTGCCATCAGTCCGGGGGCTGAAGCTTTCTTT CAISPGAEAFF
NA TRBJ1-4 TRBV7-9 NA TGTGCCAGCAGGGGAGGAACTAATGAAAAACTGTTTTTT CASRGGTNEKLFF
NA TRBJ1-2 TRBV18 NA TGTGCCAGCTCACCGGACAGCTATGGCTACACCTTC CASSPDSYGYTF
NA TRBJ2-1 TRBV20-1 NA TGCAGTGCTAGTAACGGAAATGAGCAGTTCTTC CSASNGNEQFF
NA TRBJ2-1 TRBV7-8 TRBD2 TGTGCCAGCAGCTTTCCCCTAGCGGGGAACAATGAGCAGTTCTTC CASSFPLAGNNEQFF
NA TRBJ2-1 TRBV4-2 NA TGTGCCAGCAGCCAAGATCTAATTTTTGGCAATGAGCAGTTCTTC CASSQDLIFGNEQFF
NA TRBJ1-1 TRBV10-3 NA TGTGCCATCAGGGACCACACATCAATCATCGAAGCTTTCTTT CAIRDHTSIIEAFF
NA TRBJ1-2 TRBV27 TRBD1 TGTGCCAGCAGTTTATGGGGACTACAGGGGGCCGATGGCTACACCTTC CASSLWGLQGADGYTF
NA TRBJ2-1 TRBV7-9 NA TGTGCCAGCAGCCCCCCTTCAGATATTGAGCAGTTCTTC CASSPPSDIEQFF
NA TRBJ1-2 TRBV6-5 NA TGTGCCAGCAGTTACGGGGTCCGGGCCGGGGATGGCTACACCTTC CASSYGVRAGDGYTF
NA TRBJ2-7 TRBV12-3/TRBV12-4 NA TGTGCCAGCAGCCATACAGAGTCCGACGAGCAGTACTTC CASSHTESDEQYF
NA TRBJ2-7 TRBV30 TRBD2 TGTGCCTGGAGTGTGGGGGTTTTCGGCGGGAGTAGAATGGGCCGGGTGTACGAGCAGTACTTC CAWSVGVFGGSRMGRVYEQYF
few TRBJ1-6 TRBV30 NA TGTGCCTGGGCGTCTTTGCGGGCGCGGAGATATAATTCACCCCTCCACTTT CAWASLRARRYNSPLHF